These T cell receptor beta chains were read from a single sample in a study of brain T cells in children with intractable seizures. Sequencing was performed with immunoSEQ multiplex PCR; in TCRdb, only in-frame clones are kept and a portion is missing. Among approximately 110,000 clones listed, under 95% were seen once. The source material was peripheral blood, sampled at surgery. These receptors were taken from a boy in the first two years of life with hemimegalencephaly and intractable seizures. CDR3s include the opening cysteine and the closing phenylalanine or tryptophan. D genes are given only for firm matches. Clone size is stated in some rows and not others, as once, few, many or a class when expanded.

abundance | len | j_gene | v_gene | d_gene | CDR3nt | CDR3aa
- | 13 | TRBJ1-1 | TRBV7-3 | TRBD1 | TGTGCCAGCAGCTTAGGCCAGGGGGCTGAAGCTTTCTTT | CASSLGQGAEAFF
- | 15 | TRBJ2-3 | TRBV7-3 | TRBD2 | TGTGCCAGCAGCCTACGGACTAGTCCAGGGGATACGCAGTATTTT | CASSLRTSPGDTQYF
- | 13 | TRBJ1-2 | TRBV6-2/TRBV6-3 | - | TGTGCCAGCAGCCGGACGGCCCCCTATGGCTACACCTTC | CASSRTAPYGYTF
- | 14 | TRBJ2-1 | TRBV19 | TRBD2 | TGTGCCAGTTGGTTAGCGGGAGGGCCGCTTGGGCAGTTCTTC | CASWLAGGPLGQFF
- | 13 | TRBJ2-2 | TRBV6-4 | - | TGTGCCAGCAGTGACCGGGACACCGGGGAGCTGTTTTTT | CASSDRDTGELFF
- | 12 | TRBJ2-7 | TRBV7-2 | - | TGTGCCAGCAGCTCAAGGGGCTACGAGCAGTACTTC | CASSSRGYEQYF
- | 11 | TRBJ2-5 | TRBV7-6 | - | TGTGCCAGCAGCCCGGTTCAGACCCAGTACTTC | CASSPVQTQYF
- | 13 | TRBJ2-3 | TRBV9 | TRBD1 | TGTGCCAGCAGCGTAGGGGACAGTTCTACGCAGTATTTT | CASSVGDSSTQYF
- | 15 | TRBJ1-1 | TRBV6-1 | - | TGTGCCAGCAGTGACAGACAGATTGTGAACACTGAAGCTTTCTTT | CASSDRQIVNTEAFF
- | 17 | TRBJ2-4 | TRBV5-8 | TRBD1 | TGTGCCAGCACCCTAGAGGCCGGGACAGGAGCCAAAAACATTCAGTACTTC | CASTLEAGTGAKNIQYF
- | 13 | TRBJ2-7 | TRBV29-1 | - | TGCAGCGTTGAAGAGCGGGACACCTACGAGCAGTACTTC | CSVEERDTYEQYF
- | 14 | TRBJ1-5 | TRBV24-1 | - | TGTGCCACCAGTGATTGGGGGAGCAATCAGCCCCAGCATTTT | CATSDWGSNQPQHF
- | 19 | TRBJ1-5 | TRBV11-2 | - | TGTGCCAGCAGCTTAAAACAACAACAACAACAAGGAATGCATCAGCCCCAGCATTTT | CASSLKQQQQQGMHQPQHF
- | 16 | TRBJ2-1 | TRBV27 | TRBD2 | TGTGCCAGCAGTCCCCTTCTGAGCGGGAACTACAATGAGCAGTTCTTC | CASSPLLSGNYNEQFF
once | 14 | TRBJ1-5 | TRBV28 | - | TGTGCCAGCAGTTTTCGCGGGACCGATCAGCCCCAGCATTTT | CASSFRGTDQPQHF
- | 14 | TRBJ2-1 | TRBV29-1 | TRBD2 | TGCAGCGGGGGACTAGCGGTCCGCTACAATGAGCAGTTCTTC | CSGGLAVRYNEQFF
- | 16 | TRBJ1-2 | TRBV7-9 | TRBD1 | TGTGCCAGCAGCTTCGCTGGGGGACAGGGAAACTATGGCTACACCTTC | CASSFAGGQGNYGYTF
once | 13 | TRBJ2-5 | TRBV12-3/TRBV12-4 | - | TGTGCCAGCAGTTTAATGGGGTCCACGACCCAGTACTTC | CASSLMGSTTQYF
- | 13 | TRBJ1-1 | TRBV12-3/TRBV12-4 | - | TGTGCCAGCAGTCAACTTGGACAGACTGAAGCTTTCTTT | CASSQLGQTEAFF
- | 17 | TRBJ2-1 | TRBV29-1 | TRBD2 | TGCAGCGTTGAAGGGGGTAGCGGGCCCTCGGTACGGGATGAGCAGTTCTTC | CSVEGGSGPSVRDEQFF
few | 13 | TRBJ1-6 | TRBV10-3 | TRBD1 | TGTGCCATCAGTCGGGACAGCTTGGACCCCCTCCACTTT | CAISRDSLDPLHF
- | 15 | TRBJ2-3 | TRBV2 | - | TGTGCCAGCAGGCGCTCGGGAAGGGGCGGTAGTACGCAGTATTTT | CASRRSGRGGSTQYF
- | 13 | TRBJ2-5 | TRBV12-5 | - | TGTGCTAGTGGTTTGTGGGGTTACGAGACCCAGTACTTC | CASGLWGYETQYF
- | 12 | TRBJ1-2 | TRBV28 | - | TGTGCCAGCAGTTTAGGGTCGAAGGGCTACACCTTC | CASSLGSKGYTF
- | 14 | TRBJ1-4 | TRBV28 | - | TGTGCCAGCAGTTCCCCAGGGAGGGGCGAAAAACTGTTTTTT | CASSSPGRGEKLFF
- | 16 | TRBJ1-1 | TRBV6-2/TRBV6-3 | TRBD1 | TGTGCCAGCAGTTACTCGAGGGGGCCTCGGGGCACTGAAGCTTTCTTT | CASSYSRGPRGTEAFF
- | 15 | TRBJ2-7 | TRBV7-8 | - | TGTGCCAGCTCCCTAGCCCCTGTTACTACCTACGAGCAGTACTTC | CASSLAPVTTYEQYF
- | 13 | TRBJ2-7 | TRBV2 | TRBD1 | TGTGCCAGCAGTGAATATCGGGACAGTGTGCGGTACTTC | CASSEYRDSVRYF
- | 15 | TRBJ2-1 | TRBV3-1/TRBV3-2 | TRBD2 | TGTGCCAGCAGCCAAAGCCAGCGGGATAACAATGAGCAGTTCTTC | CASSQSQRDNNEQFF
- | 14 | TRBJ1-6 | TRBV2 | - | TGTGCCAGCCTGGCGGGACTGTATAATTCACCCCTCCACTTT | CASLAGLYNSPLHF
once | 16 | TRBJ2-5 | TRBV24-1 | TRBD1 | TGTGCCACCAGTGACTTCGAGGGACAGGCCCAAGAGACCCAGTACTTC | CATSDFEGQAQETQYF
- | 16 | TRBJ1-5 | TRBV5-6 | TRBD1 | TGTGCCAGCAGCTTGTCGATCAGGGGGCTTGAGCAGCCCCAGCATTTT | CASSLSIRGLEQPQHF
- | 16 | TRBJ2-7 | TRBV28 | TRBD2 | TGTGCCAGCAGTTTTAGGGGGACTAGCGGGAGGGCCGAGCAGTACTTC | CASSFRGTSGRAEQYF
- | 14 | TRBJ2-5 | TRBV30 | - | TGTGCCTGGAGACTTTGGGGGGCGGAAGAGACCCAGTACTTC | CAWRLWGAEETQYF
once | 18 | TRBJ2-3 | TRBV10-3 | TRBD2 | TGTGCCATCAGTGACCCACCGGGACTAGCGGGAGGGGGAGATACGCAGTATTTT | CAISDPPGLAGGGDTQYF
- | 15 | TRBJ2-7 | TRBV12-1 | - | TGTGCCAGCAGCTCATCCGAGGGACAATCCTACGAGCAGTACTTC | CASSSSEGQSYEQYF
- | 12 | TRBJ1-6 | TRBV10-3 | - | TGTGCCATCAGGGGGGGAGATTCACCCCTCCACTTT | CAIRGGDSPLHF
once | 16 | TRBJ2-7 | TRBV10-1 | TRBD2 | TGCGCCAGCAGTGAGGGGACTAGCGGGAGTTTTTACGAGCAGTACTTC | CASSEGTSGSFYEQYF
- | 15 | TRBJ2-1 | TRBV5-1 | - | TGCGCCAGCAGCCCCGAATTTCCAGGGCACAATGAGCAGTTCTTC | CASSPEFPGHNEQFF
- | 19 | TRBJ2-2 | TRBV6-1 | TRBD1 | TGTGCCAGCAGTGAAGTTTTGGGGACAGGCCCCCTGAACACCGGGGAGCTGTTTTTT | CASSEVLGTGPLNTGELFF
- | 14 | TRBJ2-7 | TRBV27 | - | TGTGCCAGCACACCCTGGGACCGGACCTACGAGCAGTACTTC | CASTPWDRTYEQYF
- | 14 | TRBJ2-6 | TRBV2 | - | TGTGCCAGCAGTGCCAGCCCCGGGGCCAACGTCCTGACTTTC | CASSASPGANVLTF
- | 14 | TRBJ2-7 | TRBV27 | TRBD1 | TGTGCCAGCAGTTTCGGACAGGGATGGTACGAGCAGTACTTC | CASSFGQGWYEQYF
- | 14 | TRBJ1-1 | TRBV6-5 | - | TGTGCCAGCAGTTATCGGGGGGGTGACACTGAAGCTTTCTTT | CASSYRGGDTEAFF
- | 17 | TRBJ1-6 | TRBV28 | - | TGTGCCAGCAGTTCCAGGGAGGGGGGGCCCTATAATTCACCCCTCCACTTT | CASSSREGGPYNSPLHF
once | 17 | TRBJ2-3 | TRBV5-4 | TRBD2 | TGTGCCAGCAGCTTGGCGTGGGCTAGCGGGGACGGAGATACGCAGTATTTT | CASSLAWASGDGDTQYF
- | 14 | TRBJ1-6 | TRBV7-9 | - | TGTGCCAGCAGCTTAGGGGGCATGAATTCACCCCTCCACTTT | CASSLGGMNSPLHF
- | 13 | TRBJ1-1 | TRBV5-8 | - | TGTGCCAGTCTGACGACCATGAACACTGAAGCTTTCTTT | CASLTTMNTEAFF
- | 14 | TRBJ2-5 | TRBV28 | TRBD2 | TGTGCCAGCAGTCGGACTAGCCTCCAAGAGACCCAGTACTTC | CASSRTSLQETQYF
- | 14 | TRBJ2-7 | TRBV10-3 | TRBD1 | TGTGCCACCCGAGCCGACAGGGTCTCCTACGAGCAGTACTTC | CATRADRVSYEQYF